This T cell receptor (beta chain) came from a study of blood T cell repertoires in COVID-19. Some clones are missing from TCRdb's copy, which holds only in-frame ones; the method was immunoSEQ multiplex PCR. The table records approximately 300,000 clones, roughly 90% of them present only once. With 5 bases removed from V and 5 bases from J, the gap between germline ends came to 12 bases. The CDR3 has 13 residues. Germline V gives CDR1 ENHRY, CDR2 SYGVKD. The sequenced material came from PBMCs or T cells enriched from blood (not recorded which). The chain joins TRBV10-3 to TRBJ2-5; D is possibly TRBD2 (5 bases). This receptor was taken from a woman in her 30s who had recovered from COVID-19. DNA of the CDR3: TGTGCCATCAGTCTTGCGGGCGGTGAGACCCAGTACTTC. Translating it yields CAISLAGGETQYF.